This entry lists 7 T cell receptor beta chains sequenced from one sample in a study of blood T cell repertoires in COVID-19. Clones were sequenced by immunoSEQ multiplex PCR, and TCRdb holds only the in-frame ones, with some missing. The sample consists of about 95,000 clones, roughly 79% of them appearing once. The sequencing input was peripheral blood. The receptors shown here come from a man aged 80 or over with COVID-19, enrolled during active disease.

This clone has only a few counts. This rearrangement joins TRBV30 to TRBJ1-6; D uncertain. V lost 3 bases, J lost 8 bases, and 11 bases lay in between. This CDR3 is 13 amino acids long. The germline gives CDR1 GTSNPN, CDR2 SVGIG (reference sequence). The CDR3 sequence is CAWRTSQDSPLHF. The CDR3 DNA reads as TGTGCCTGGAGGACATCTCAGGATTCACCCCTCCACTTT.

The rearrangement joins TRBV29-1 to TRBJ1-1, with 8 nucleotides matching TRBD1. The V gene end was trimmed by 5 bases and the J gene end by 5 bases; junction bases not matched to a gene: 4. Germline CDR1 is SQVTM and CDR2 is ANQGSEA. The CDR3 contains 12 residues. The CDR3 bases are TGCAGCGTTACAGGGGGGGGGACTGAAGCTTTCTTT. Translated: CSVTGGGTEAFF. The complete variable domain, with remaining parts taken from reference TRBV29-1 and TRBJ1-1, reads SAVISQKPSRDICQRGTSLTIQCQVDSQVTMMFWYRQQPGQSLTLIATANQGSEATYESGFVIDKFPISRPNLTFSTLTVSNMSPEDSSIYLCSVTGGGTEAFFGQGTRLTVV.

CDR3 protein: CASSREGHSNQPQHF. DNA of the CDR3: TGTGCCAGCAGCCGTGAGGGTCATAGCAATCAGCCCCAGCATTTT. The chain is built from TRBV7-2 and TRBJ1-5; D unresolved. The germline CDR1 and CDR2 sequences are SGHTA and FQGNSA. CDR3 size: 15 residues. V was cut by 5 bases and J by 0 bases, with 11 bases left in between.

The CDR3 sequence is CASSKGSGGRYGYTF. In DNA, the CDR3 is TGTGCCAGCAGCAAAGGTAGCGGCGGGCGTTATGGCTACACCTTC. The chain joins TRBV21-1 to TRBJ1-2. TRBV21-1 counts as a pseudogene. This CDR3 region has 15 residues.

The genes are TRBV7-2 and TRBJ1-1; D gene uncertain. The germline V gene encodes CDR1 SGHTA and CDR2 FQGNSA. The CDR3 spans 14 residues. Trimming removed 8 bases from V and 4 bases from J, with 17 bases in between. CDR3 DNA: TGTGCCAGCGGTGGAAGGACTTCGGCCACTGAAGCTTTCTTT. It codes for CASGGRTSATEAFF.

The chain recombines TRBV11-2 with TRBJ1-2; D is unclear. This CDR3 region has 14 residues. Germline V gene lookup returns CDR1 SGHAT and CDR2 FQNNGV. With 4 bases removed from V and 8 bases from J, the gap between germline ends came to 17 bases. The CDR3 nucleotides read TGTGCCAGCAGCTCCTTGACTTACCTCTCGGGCTACACCTTC. Translation gives CASSSLTYLSGYTF. The full variable domain, its missing parts supplied by reference TRBV11-2 and TRBJ1-2, is EAGVAQSPRYKIIEKRQSVAFWCNPISGHATLYWYQQILGQGPKLLIQFQNNGVVDDSQLPKDRFSAERLKGVDSTLKIQPAKLEDSAVYLCASSSLTYLSGYTFGSGTRLTVV.

This sequence joins TRBV5-5 and TRBJ2-7; TRBD1 is a possible D gene (6 bases). The CDR3 sequence is 12 residues long. CDR1 and CDR2 (germline): SGHKS, YYEKEE (reference sequence). Trimming left V 3 bases short and J 5 bases short, with 9 bases between. CDR3 in DNA: TGTGCCAGCAGCTGGGGGACAAACGAGCAGTACTTC. It is translated as CASSWGTNEQYF.